Below are 5 T cell receptor beta chains sequenced from a single sample in a study of liver allograft versus peripheral blood T cells. The overall study: Liver transplant recipients had T cell receptor repertoires compared between transplanted liver and peripheral blood.

TCRdb analysed the reads with MiXCR anew, one entry per CDR3 protein. The sample lists about 15,000 distinct CDR3 sequences, 20% occurring once. Every receptor here comes from a human patient who had a liver transplant. Some T cells may have come from the graft donor.

This clonotype was observed a single time. Being one base from a much bigger clone, this may be a read error. The V call is TRBV18, the J call TRBJ1-1; 7 bases are shared with TRBD1. Germline CDR1 reads KGHSH; CDR2 reads LQKENI. CDR3 size: 17 residues. In nucleotides, the CDR3 is TGTGCCACCTCATTAAGGACAGGCATGGTCATGAACACTGAAGCTTTCTTT. Translating it yields CATSLRTGMVMNTEAFF.

This rearrangement joins TRBV19 to TRBJ1-4; a possible D gene is TRBD1 (6 bases). The CDR3 consists of 15 residues. V lost 5 bases and J 10 bases, leaving 20 bases between the germline ends. Germline CDR1 LNHDA, CDR2 SQIVND (reference sequence). The CDR3 nucleotides read TGTGCCAGTAGTTCCCAGAGGGACACGATGAGAAAACTGTTTTTT. It is translated as CASSSQRDTMRKLFF.

By share, this clonotype ranks as medium-sized. The chain has TRBV6-6 and TRBJ1-1; TRBD1 might be the D (6 bases). V was trimmed by 2 bases and J by 0 bases, leaving 16 bases between them. This CDR3 region has 17 residues. The germline CDR1 and CDR2 sequences are MNHNY and SVGAGI (reference sequence). The CDR3 protein is CASSYGRQDPMNTEAFF. The CDR3 nucleotides are TGTGCCAGCAGTTACGGACGACAGGACCCTATGAACACTGAAGCTTTCTTT.

Sample share makes this clonotype medium-sized. The genes are TRBV6-6 and TRBJ1-2; D is undetermined. This CDR3 is built from 13 residues. V dropped 2 bases and J dropped 8 bases, with 12 bases sitting between them. Germline CDR1 and CDR2: MNHNY and SVGAGI (reference sequence). Here the CDR3 reads CASSYEEGRGYTF. The CDR3 nucleotides read TGTGCCAGCAGTTACGAGGAAGGCCGAGGCTACACCTTC.

The chain recombines TRBV27 with TRBJ2-7, with 12 bases fitting TRBD2. Per the germline V gene, CDR1 is MNHEY and CDR2 is SMNVEV (reference sequence). V shed 6 bases, J shed 2 bases, and the junction held 11 bases outside the gene matches. The CDR3 contains 17 residues. CDR3 sequence: CASSRTFSSGGAYEQYF. The CDR3 DNA reads TGTGCCAGCAGCCGAACCTTTTCTAGCGGGGGGGCCTACGAGCAGTACTTC.